One T cell receptor beta chain is described in this entry. This sample is part of a study of blood T cell repertoires in COVID-19. On the study more broadly: Acute and convalescent COVID-19 specimens originated in the United States, Italy and Spain.

CDR3 size: 13 residues. Germline assignment: CDR1 SGHAT and CDR2 FQNNGV. Trimming cost V 4 bases and J 5 bases, with 6 bases left between them. Assay: immunoSEQ multiplex PCR; the TCRdb copy retains only in-frame clones and omits some. The sample carries some 150,000 clones, roughly 84% recorded once. Residents of 24 US areas, aged about 18 to 95 years, made up the participants. Cohort assignment relied on participant-reported clinical history. The TCR originated in a woman aged 50 to 60 who had been exposed to COVID-19. The sample consisted of PBMCs or T cells enriched from blood (not recorded which). V is TRBV11-2 and J is TRBJ1-6, with unresolved D. CDR3 sequence reads: CASSWTNNSPLHF. The CDR3 DNA is TGTGCCAGCAGCTGGACTAATAATTCACCCCTCCACTTT. The variable domain in full, completed from reference TRBV11-2 and TRBJ1-6, reads EAGVAQSPRYKIIEKRQSVAFWCNPISGHATLYWYQQILGQGPKLLIQFQNNGVVDDSQLPKDRFSAERLKGVDSTLKIQPAKLEDSAVYLCASSWTNNSPLHFGNGTRLTVT.